The 21 T cell receptor beta chains given below trace back to one sample, sequenced in a study of OX40 agonist ivuxolimab in advanced cancers. TCRdb's table, derived via immunoSEQ multiplex PCR, lists solely in-frame clones and lacks some. The sample holds 35,000 to 55,000 clones, about 93% seen once. Source: CD4+ or CD8+ T cells sorted from blood, taken in a trial of the OX40 agonist ivuxolimab. Receptors originate from an adult with an advanced solid tumor such as melanoma, head and neck, liver or kidney cancer.

CDR3 coding DNA: TGCAGCGTCAAAGGGGGGAACACTGAAGCTTTCTTT. It translates to CSVKGGNTEAFF. The chain uses TRBV29-1 and TRBJ1-1; tentatively, D is TRBD1 (6 bases). Germline V gene data show CDR1 as SQVTM and CDR2 as ANQGSEA. Trimming cost V 6 bases and J 1 base, with 9 bases left between them. The CDR3 spans 12 residues. Together with reference TRBV29-1 and TRBJ1-1, the CDR3 gives the full variable domain: SAVISQKPSRDICQRGTSLTIQCQVDSQVTMMFWYRQQPGQSLTLIATANQGSEATYESGFVIDKFPISRPNLTFSTLTVSNMSPEDSSIYLCSVKGGNTEAFFGQGTRLTVV.

The chain has TRBV27 and TRBJ1-2, with 7 bases aligning to TRBD1. This CDR3 is 14 amino acids long. CDR1 and CDR2 (germline): MNHEY, SMNVEV (reference sequence). After removal of 10 bases from V and 3 bases from J, the junction contained 11 bases not matched to a gene. CDR3 DNA: TGTGCCACTTGGGCGGCAGACAGGGACTATGGCTACACCTTC. It translates to CATWAADRDYGYTF.

The CDR3 loop reads CASRIQGFVDQPQHF. CDR3 DNA sequence: TGTGCCAGCAGAATACAGGGTTTTGTTGATCAGCCCCAGCATTTT. The rearrangement uses TRBV27 and TRBJ1-5; D is possibly TRBD1 (6 bases). From germline, CDR1 is MNHEY and CDR2 SMNVEV (reference sequence). This CDR3 spans 15 amino acids. V lost 6 bases to trimming and J lost 5 bases, with 17 bases between them.

This chain connects TRBV14 to TRBJ2-7, with TRBD2 identical over 13 bases. V trimming: 1 base; J trimming: 3 bases; junction bases outside the gene matches: 6. The CDR3 extends over 17 amino acids. Germline V gene sequence: CDR1 SGHDN, CDR2 FVKESK. CDR3 residues: CASSQGKWTSGSYEQYF. CDR3 in DNA: TGTGCCAGCAGCCAAGGGAAGTGGACTAGCGGGAGCTACGAGCAGTACTTC.

The V and J genes are TRBV5-8 and TRBJ1-1; 11 nucleotides agree with TRBD1. Trimming at V came to 5 bases and at J to 1 base, leaving 10 bases not matched to a gene. This CDR3 region has 17 residues. Germline V gene sequence: CDR1 SGHTS, CDR2 YDEGEE. In DNA, the CDR3 is TGTGCCAGCAGTCGGGGACAGGGGGGGGCCCCGAACACTGAAGCTTTCTTT. This sequence encodes CASSRGQGGAPNTEAFF.

V is TRBV5-5 and J is TRBJ2-7; D possibly uses TRBD1 or TRBD2 (5 bases each). Between the trimmed V and J ends, which lost 0 bases and 3 bases, there was a span of 13 bases. The CDR3 loop spans 15 amino acids. Germline lookup yields CDR1 SGHKS and CDR2 YYEKEE (reference sequence). The chain's CDR3 is CASSLGDPQHYEQYF. The DNA for the CDR3 is TGTGCCAGCAGCTTGGGGGACCCCCAGCACTACGAGCAGTACTTC.

V and J are TRBV5-4 and TRBJ2-3; D is uncertain. This CDR3 region has 13 residues. The ends were cut back, 1 base at V and 4 bases at J, with 7 bases in the middle. Per germline, CDR1 SGHNT and CDR2 YYREEE (reference sequence). The CDR3 loop is CASSLNAADTQYF. For the CDR3, the DNA is TGTGCCAGCAGCTTGAATGCGGCAGATACGCAGTATTTT.

The rearrangement uses TRBV13 and TRBJ1-2, with unresolved D. V was clipped by 4 bases and J by 0 bases, with 6 bases between them. There are 13 residues in the CDR3. CDR1 PRHDT and CDR2 FYEKMQ come from the germline V gene (reference sequence). The CDR3 region has the DNA TGTGCCAGCAGCTGGGAGTCTAACTATGGCTACACCTTC. Its translation is CASSWESNYGYTF.

The chain carries TRBV28 and TRBJ2-3; no firm D call. The CDR3 sequence is 14 residues long. The V end was cut by 9 bases, the J end by 2 bases, with 15 bases between. The germline V gene encodes CDR1 MDHEN and CDR2 SYDVKM. CDR3 DNA: TGTGCCAGTAGTCCACCAGCCCTCACAGATACGCAGTATTTT. It translates to CASSPPALTDTQYF. Full variable domain (remainder filled in from reference TRBV28 and TRBJ2-3): DVKVTQSSRYLVKRTGEKVFLECVQDMDHENMFWYRQDPGLGLRLIYFSYDVKMKEKGDIPEGYSVSREKKERFSLILESASTNQTSMYLCASSPPALTDTQYFGPGTRLTVL.

This clone has only one observation. V gene TRBV28 combines with J gene TRBJ2-7; the D gene is possibly TRBD2 (6 bases). Germline V gene sequence: CDR1 MDHEN, CDR2 SYDVKM. Trimming shortened V by 6 bases and J by 1 base, and 13 bases separated the two germline ends. The CDR3 extends over 14 amino acids. The DNA for the CDR3 is TGTGCCAGCAGAGGGGAGGCCCCATCCTACGAGCAGTACTTC. This gives the protein CASRGEAPSYEQYF.

The chain carries TRBV7-9 and TRBJ1-1; D possibly corresponds to TRBD1 (5 bases). The CDR3 spans 14 residues. The germline gives CDR1 SEHNR, CDR2 FQNEAQ (reference sequence). V dropped 5 bases and J dropped 4 bases, with 14 bases sitting between them. This CDR3 reads CASSTLGGGTEAFF. CDR3 sequence (DNA): TGTGCCAGCAGCACGTTGGGCGGGGGCACTGAAGCTTTCTTT.

The chain carries TRBV2 and TRBJ2-5, with unresolved D. The CDR3 spans 11 residues. Germline V gene sequence: CDR1 SNHLY, CDR2 FYNNEI. V was trimmed by 7 bases and J by 0 bases, leaving 3 bases between them. The CDR3 here is CASKDQETQYF. The CDR3 nucleotides read TGTGCCAGCAAGGACCAAGAGACCCAGTACTTC.

This sequence joins TRBV9 and TRBJ2-7, with 10 bases identical to TRBD2. The V and J ends lost 3 bases and 2 bases, in that order; junction bases with no gene match: 8. This CDR3 is 16 amino acids long. From germline, CDR1 is SGDLS and CDR2 YYNGEE. CDR3 protein: CASSATLAGSPYEQYF. The CDR3 DNA sequence: TGTGCCAGCAGCGCGACACTAGCGGGATCCCCCTACGAGCAGTACTTC.

The genes are TRBV7-3 and TRBJ2-1, with D unclear. V was pared by 2 bases and J by 6 bases, with 11 bases between. CDR1 is SGHTA, CDR2 FQGTGA, per germline. This CDR3 contains 14 residues. For the CDR3, the DNA is TGTGCCAGCAGCTTAGGCATGAAGGGCAATGAGCAGTTCTTC. The encoded protein is CASSLGMKGNEQFF.

The chain has TRBV5-1 and TRBJ2-1; D may be TRBD2 (5 bases). The length of the CDR3 is 12 residues. V was clipped by 0 bases and J by 8 bases, with 6 bases between them. Germline CDR1 SGHRS, CDR2 YFSETQ. CDR3 coding DNA: TGCGCCAGCAGCTTGGCCGGGGATGAGCAGTTCTTC. Protein product: CASSLAGDEQFF.

This chain links TRBV7-6 with TRBJ2-5; TRBD2 agrees at 7 bases. V gave up 5 bases and J gave up 9 bases; unmatched junction bases: 12. The CDR3 totals 14 residues. Germline V gene lookup returns CDR1 SGHVS and CDR2 FNYEAQ. In nucleotides, the CDR3 is TGTGCCAGCAGCCCTGCGGCAGCTCGGGGGGCCCAGTACTTC. It is translated as CASSPAAARGAQYF.

The rearrangement links TRBV21-1 to TRBJ1-5. TRBV21-1 counts as a pseudogene. The length of the CDR3 is 15 residues. Here the CDR3 reads CASSKVSGEDQPQHF. The DNA of the CDR3 is TGTGCCAGCAGCAAAGTTTCGGGGGAAGATCAGCCCCAGCATTTT.

The rearrangement joins TRBV7-3 to TRBJ2-7, with D perhaps TRBD1 (6 bases). Germline lookup yields CDR1 SGHTA and CDR2 FQGTGA. The CDR3 spans 14 residues. V was shortened by 1 base and J by 3 bases, with 10 bases between the two germline ends. The DNA of the CDR3 is TGTGCCAGCAGCTTAAGGGGGCGAGGCTACGAGCAGTACTTC. Protein sequence: CASSLRGRGYEQYF.

This clone has a single count. The chain recombines TRBV4-2 with TRBJ1-5, with 7 bases fitting TRBD1. Germline V gene sequence: CDR1 LGHNA, CDR2 YNFKEQ. The CDR3 contains 15 residues. After removal of 1 base from V and 3 bases from J, the junction contained 3 bases not matched to a gene. The CDR3 coding sequence is TGTGCCAGCAGCCAAGCGACAGGGCTCAATCAGCCCCAGCATTTT. This encodes CASSQATGLNQPQHF.

This clone came up once. The chain carries TRBV28 and TRBJ2-1; D not certain. The ends were cut back, 2 bases at V and 0 bases at J, with 8 bases in the middle. CDR1 and CDR2 (germline): MDHEN, SYDVKM. CDR3 size: 15 residues. CDR3 nucleotide sequence: TGTGCCAGCAGTTTAGTGGGAACCTCCTACAATGAGCAGTTCTTC. The encoded protein is CASSLVGTSYNEQFF.

A single count supports this clone. The CDR3: CASSQPWVAKNIQYF. CDR3 coding DNA: TGTGCCAGCAGTCAGCCTTGGGTAGCCAAAAACATTCAGTACTTC. The chain has TRBV6-1 and TRBJ2-4; D remains ambiguous. The CDR3 sequence is 15 residues long. Trimming removed 5 bases at V and 0 bases at J, with 11 bases between. The germline gives CDR1 MNHNS, CDR2 SASEGT.